Listed here are 32 T cell receptor beta chains from one sample, sequenced in a study of T cell changes during pregnancy in multiple sclerosis. Clones were sequenced by immunoSEQ multiplex PCR, and TCRdb holds only the in-frame ones, with some missing. The sample records roughly 49,000 clones, approximately 87% being singletons. The source material was peripheral blood, sampled in the first trimester of pregnancy. These receptors were collected from a female donor in good health, enrolled as a control in a pregnancy study.

The V and J genes are TRBV25-1 and TRBJ1-2, with a possible D match to TRBD1 (5 bases). The CDR3 loop spans 15 amino acids. Germline V gene lookup returns CDR1 MGHDK and CDR2 SYGVNS. V shed 5 bases and J shed 0 bases, with 13 bases lying between them. This chain's CDR3 is CASSNTGSANYGYTF. The CDR3 DNA reads TGTGCCAGCAGTAATACAGGATCAGCTAACTATGGCTACACCTTC.

The V call is TRBV19, the J call TRBJ2-3; tentative D call: TRBD2 (7 bases). The CDR3 is 15 amino acids. V lost 5 bases and J lost 1, with 13 bases in between. Germline loops: CDR1 LNHDA, CDR2 SQIVND (reference sequence). CDR3 DNA sequence: TGTGCCAGTAGTCTACCGGGGGGCGGCACAGATACGCAGTATTTT. Translating gives CASSLPGGGTDTQYF.

The V and J genes are TRBV19 and TRBJ2-3, with 9 bases matching TRBD1. Germline V gene data show CDR1 as LNHDA and CDR2 as SQIVND (reference sequence). CDR3 length: 14 amino acids. V lost 6 bases, J lost 1 base, and 2 bases stayed unmatched. This CDR3 reads CASRGQGGTDTQYF. The CDR3 DNA reads as TGTGCCAGTAGGGGACAGGGCGGCACAGATACGCAGTATTTT.

The J gene is TRBJ1-1, the V gene TRBV5-1; TRBD1 agrees at 7 bases. The germline CDR1 and CDR2 sequences are SGHRS and YFSETQ. Trimming at V came to 1 base and at J to 1 base, leaving 4 bases not matched to a gene. The CDR3 runs 15 residues. DNA of the CDR3: TGCGCCAGCAGCTTGACCAGACAGGGGAACACTGAAGCTTTCTTT. It is translated as CASSLTRQGNTEAFF.

The CDR3, as DNA: TGTGCCAGCAGCCAAGATAGACAGGGGGTACACAATGAGCAGTTCTTC. The encoded protein is CASSQDRQGVHNEQFF. The chain combines TRBV14 with TRBJ2-1; 9 nucleotides match TRBD1. This CDR3 is built from 16 residues. The junction had 5 bases not matched to a gene; V was cut back by 0 bases and J by 5 bases. Germline V gene lookup returns CDR1 SGHDN and CDR2 FVKESK.

This clone has only one observation. The V and J genes are TRBV10-3 and TRBJ2-3, with 12 bases identical to TRBD2. With V trimmed by 5 bases and J by 4 bases, 7 bases remained unmatched. The germline gives CDR1 ENHRY, CDR2 SYGVKD. The CDR3 has 16 residues. The CDR3 DNA follows: TGTGCCATCAGTCCTCGGACTAGCGGGAAGGCAGATACGCAGTATTTT. This gives the protein CAISPRTSGKADTQYF.

The genes are TRBV5-1 and TRBJ2-3; TRBD2 agrees at 7 bases. The CDR3 has 16 amino acids. Trimming cost V 0 bases and J 2 bases; bases outside gene matches: 6. CDR1 SGHRS and CDR2 YFSETQ come from the germline V gene. CDR3 DNA sequence: TGCGCCAGCAGCTTGGTCCCAGCGGGGTACACAGATACGCAGTATTTT. Translation gives CASSLVPAGYTDTQYF.

CDR3 sequence (DNA): TGCGCCAGCAGACCGGGACAGGGTGAGAACTATGGCTACACCTTC. As protein: CASRPGQGENYGYTF. This chain links TRBV10-2 with TRBJ1-2; 9 bases fit TRBD1. This CDR3 is 15 amino acids long. With 6 bases clipped from V and 2 bases from J, the junction kept 7 bases outside the gene matches. Germline-derived CDR1 and CDR2 are WSHSY and SAAADI.

The chain couples TRBV6-1 to TRBJ2-3; TRBD2 is a possible D gene (5 bases). The CDR3 is 16 residues long. Germline values: CDR1 MNHNS, CDR2 SASEGT. With 3 bases removed from V and 2 bases from J, the gap between germline ends came to 15 bases. Written as DNA, the CDR3 is TGTGCCAGCAGTGATGGTCTAGCCCACTACACAGATACGCAGTATTTT. Translated: CASSDGLAHYTDTQYF.

The rearrangement joins TRBV4-1 to TRBJ2-2; TRBD2 aligns across 8 bases. This CDR3 spans 15 amino acids. CDR1 and CDR2 from the germline V gene are MGHRA and YSYEKL. The V segment lost 3 bases and the J segment 6 bases; nucleotides outside the gene matches: 6. In nucleotides, the CDR3 is TGCGCCAGCAGCCACGCGGGGGGCCGGTCCGGGGAGCTGTTTTTT. It translates to CASSHAGGRSGELFF.

This sequence joins TRBV30 and TRBJ1-5, with 9 positions matching TRBD1. Germline loops: CDR1 GTSNPN, CDR2 SVGIG (reference sequence). V gave up 5 bases and J gave up 0 bases; unmatched junction bases: 8. The CDR3 runs 16 residues. The CDR3: CAWDRGYPYSNQPQHF. In DNA form, the CDR3 reads TGTGCCTGGGACAGGGGGTATCCTTATAGCAATCAGCCCCAGCATTTT.

For the CDR3, the DNA is TGTGCCTGGAGTCTCGAACTTGAAGCTTTCTTT. This encodes CAWSLELEAFF. The chain joins TRBV30 to TRBJ1-1; D gene uncertain. CDR1 GTSNPN and CDR2 SVGIG come from the germline V gene (reference sequence). V lost 2 bases and J lost 7, with 8 bases in between. The CDR3 contains 11 residues.

CDR3 sequence reads: CASRPDGPEQYF. The CDR3 bases are TGTGCCAGCAGGCCCGATGGGCCCGAGCAGTACTTC. The rearrangement joins TRBV2 to TRBJ2-7; D not certain. The length of the CDR3 is 12 residues. The V gene's germline CDR1 is SNHLY and CDR2 FYNNEI. The V gene lost 6 bases and the J gene lost 6 bases, with 12 bases spanning the gap.

The chain joins TRBV4-1 to TRBJ1-2; D is undetermined. The CDR3 sequence is 14 residues long. Germline assignment: CDR1 MGHRA and CDR2 YSYEKL. The V and J ends lost 3 bases and 4 bases respectively, with 12 bases between them. The CDR3 loop reads CASSHVQTVYGYTF. As DNA, the CDR3 is TGCGCCAGCAGCCACGTCCAAACGGTCTATGGCTACACCTTC.

CDR3 nucleotides: TGTGCCAGCAGGACGGGACTGTTCTACGAGCAGTACTTC. Its translation: CASRTGLFYEQYF. The chain uses TRBV2 and TRBJ2-7, with D possibly matching TRBD2 (6 bases). Trimming pared 6 bases from V and 3 bases from J, leaving 12 bases between. This CDR3 has 13 residues. In germline, CDR1 is SNHLY, CDR2 FYNNEI.

The chain is built from TRBV28 and TRBJ2-7, with 7 bases matching TRBD1. Germline-derived CDR1 and CDR2 are MDHEN and SYDVKM. After removal of 3 bases from V and 6 bases from J, the junction contained 8 bases not matched to a gene. CDR3 length: 14 residues. CDR3 sequence reads: CASSLTGLVGEQYF. In DNA, the CDR3 is TGTGCCAGCAGTTTGACAGGGCTGGTGGGCGAGCAGTACTTC.

The rearrangement links TRBV19 to TRBJ2-6, with D possibly being TRBD2 (6 bases). V lost 10 bases, J lost 2 bases, and 15 bases lay in between. This CDR3 is 15 amino acids long. The germline gives CDR1 LNHDA, CDR2 SQIVND (reference sequence). CDR3 sequence: CATGGRVAGANVLTF. DNA for the CDR3: TGTGCCACCGGGGGTCGGGTGGCTGGGGCCAACGTCCTGACTTTC.

J is TRBJ1-2 and V is TRBV5-6; weak D call: TRBD1 (6 bases). Trimming took 1 base from V and 3 from J, leaving 13 bases between them. The CDR3 is 15 residues long. Germline V gives CDR1 SGHDT, CDR2 YYEEEE. The CDR3 coding sequence is TGTGCCAGCAGCTTGAGGACAGACTGGGACTATGGCTACACCTTC. The encoded protein is CASSLRTDWDYGYTF.

This clone has a handful of counts. This chain uses TRBV30 with TRBJ2-5, with D possibly matching TRBD2 (7 bases). V lost 5 bases to trimming and J lost 3 bases, with 13 bases between them. This CDR3 comprises 13 residues. Germline values: CDR1 GTSNPN, CDR2 SVGIG (reference sequence). The DNA of the CDR3 is TGTGCCTGGGCCGGGGGGCCGAAAGAGACCCAGTACTTC. Translating it yields CAWAGGPKETQYF. The entire variable domain, with the rest obtained from reference TRBV30 and TRBJ2-5, is as follows: SQTIHQWPATLVQPVGSPLSLECTVEGTSNPNLYWYRQAAGRGLQLLFYSVGIGQISSEVPQNLSASRPQDRQFILSSKKLLLSDSGFYLCAWAGGPKETQYFGPGTRLLVL.

V gene TRBV27 combines with J gene TRBJ2-1; 9 nucleotides align to TRBD2. The CDR3 totals 17 residues. Trimming cost V 6 bases and J 3 bases; bases outside gene matches: 12. Germline V CDR1 and CDR2: MNHEY, SMNVEV (reference sequence). CDR3: CASSRLAGWNLYNEQFF. In DNA form, the CDR3 reads TGTGCCAGCAGCCGCCTAGCGGGATGGAACCTCTACAATGAGCAGTTCTTC.

The CDR3 here is CASSMLAGGPVGTGELFF. Written as DNA, the CDR3 is TGTGCCAGTAGTATGCTGGCGGGAGGGCCGGTAGGCACCGGGGAGCTGTTTTTT. V usage is TRBV19 and J usage is TRBJ2-2, with 9 bases identical to TRBD2. Germline assignment: CDR1 LNHDA and CDR2 SQIVND (reference sequence). The CDR3 runs 18 residues. Trimming took 3 bases from V and 4 from J; bases not matched to a gene: 12.

This chain links TRBV5-4 with TRBJ2-5, with TRBD2 identical over 12 bases. V lost 4 bases and J lost 5; bases outside the gene matches: 6. Looked up from germline, CDR1 is SGHNT and CDR2 is YYREEE (reference sequence). This CDR3 contains 15 residues. The CDR3 region has the DNA TGTGCCAGCAGCCCGACTAGCGGGAGTCGGGAGACCCAGTACTTC. It translates to CASSPTSGSRETQYF. The full variable domain, in which reference TRBV5-4 and TRBJ2-5 provide the parts outside the CDR3, is ETGVTQSPTHLIKTRGQQVTLRCSSQSGHNTVSWYQQALGQGPQFIFQYYREEENGRGNFPPRFSGLQFPNYSSELNVNALELDDSALYLCASSPTSGSRETQYFGPGTRLLVL.

The V gene is TRBV6-5, the J gene TRBJ2-5; possible D gene TRBD2, 5 bases. The CDR3 covers 14 residues. The V end was cut by 4 bases, the J end by 1 base, with 10 bases between. In germline, CDR1 is MNHEY, CDR2 SVGAGI. The CDR3 protein is CASSFGLFQETQYF. The CDR3 DNA is TGTGCCAGCAGTTTCGGACTGTTCCAAGAGACCCAGTACTTC.

This rearrangement joins TRBV19 to TRBJ1-1; maybe TRBD1 (6 bases). Trimming shortened V by 8 bases and J by 5 bases, and 21 bases separated the two germline ends. Germline loops: CDR1 LNHDA, CDR2 SQIVND (reference sequence). This CDR3 comprises 15 residues. In DNA, the CDR3 is TGTGCCAGTTTTTTCCGGGGAGGGGGAACGACTGAAGCTTTCTTT. Its protein product is CASFFRGGGTTEAFF.

The gene calls are TRBV19 and TRBJ1-1; D gene unclear. This CDR3 contains 16 residues. Trimming left V 5 bases short and J 1 base short, with 17 bases between. The germline CDR1 and CDR2 sequences are LNHDA and SQIVND (reference sequence). CDR3 protein: CASSVAPGVPNTEAFF. In nucleotides, the CDR3 is TGTGCCAGTAGTGTGGCCCCCGGGGTTCCGAACACTGAAGCTTTCTTT. The variable domain in full, with the rest retrieved from reference TRBV19 and TRBJ1-1, is DGGITQSPKYLFRKEGQNVTLSCEQNLNHDAMYWYRQDPGQGLRLIYYSQIVNDFQKGDIAEGYSVSREKKESFPLTVTSAQKNPTAFYLCASSVAPGVPNTEAFFGQGTRLTVV.

In this sample, this clone turned up once. The chain links TRBV19 to TRBJ1-2, with TRBD1 matching 8 bases. The CDR3 covers 15 residues. Germline CDR1 is LNHDA and CDR2 is SQIVND (reference sequence). J gave up 3 bases and V 4 bases, and 7 bases lay outside the gene matches. In nucleotides, the CDR3 is TGTGCCAGTAGTAATCGACAGGGGATAGACTATGGCTACACCTTC. It is translated as CASSNRQGIDYGYTF.

The gene calls are TRBV14 and TRBJ2-7; 7 bases are a match to TRBD2. The CDR3 has 14 residues. Germline CDR1 SGHDN, CDR2 FVKESK. V gave up 1 base and J gave up 2 bases; unmatched junction bases: 2. The CDR3 DNA sequence: TGTGCCAGCAGCCAAGCTAGCGGCCCCTACGAGCAGTACTTC. Its translation is CASSQASGPYEQYF. The full variable domain, completed using reference TRBV14 and TRBJ2-7, is EAGVTQFPSHSVIEKGQTVTLRCDPISGHDNLYWYRRVMGKEIKFLLHFVKESKQDESGMPNNRFLAERTGGTYSTLKVQPAELEDSGVYFCASSQASGPYEQYFGPGTRLTVT.

This sequence joins TRBV30 and TRBJ2-3; TRBD2 aligns across 14 bases. The CDR3 is made up of 18 amino acids. Germline trimming cut 3 bases from V and 2 bases from J; bases unmatched to any gene: 10. Looked up from germline, CDR1 is GTSNPN and CDR2 is SVGIG (reference sequence). Here the CDR3 DNA reads TGTGCCTGGAGCAACGATATGGGACTAGCGGGGGTCACAGATACGCAGTATTTT. Translating it yields CAWSNDMGLAGVTDTQYF.

The chain recombines TRBV28 with TRBJ2-6; D not certain. The germline gives CDR1 MDHEN, CDR2 SYDVKM. Trimming took 10 bases from V and 0 from J, leaving 16 bases between them. The CDR3 is 16 amino acids. The CDR3 protein is CATKAGLRSGANVLTF. For the CDR3, the DNA is TGTGCCACCAAGGCAGGTTTACGCTCTGGGGCCAACGTCCTGACTTTC.

The chain recombines TRBV5-6 with TRBJ2-5, with D tentatively TRBD2 (5 bases). The CDR3 is 15 residues long. V was pared by 0 bases and J by 2 bases, with 11 bases between. The germline CDR1 and CDR2 sequences are SGHDT and YYEEEE. CDR3 DNA: TGTGCCAGCAGCTTGGGCCTAACTAGACAAGAGACCCAGTACTTC. Protein product: CASSLGLTRQETQYF.

The V call is TRBV27, the J call TRBJ1-2; tentative D call: TRBD1 (5 bases). This CDR3 region has 14 residues. Looked up from germline, CDR1 is MNHEY and CDR2 is SMNVEV (reference sequence). V was clipped by 3 bases and J by 0 bases, with 8 bases between them. The CDR3, as DNA: TGTGCCAGCAGTTTTCGACAGACTAACTATGGCTACACCTTC. It is translated as CASSFRQTNYGYTF.

In DNA form, the CDR3 reads TGTGCCAGTAGTATAGCGCGAAGCTCCTACGAGCAGTACTTC. Amino acids: CASSIARSSYEQYF. The chain has TRBV19 and TRBJ2-7; D gene ambiguous. The ends were cut back, 1 base at V and 0 bases at J, with 7 bases in the middle. CDR1 LNHDA and CDR2 SQIVND come from the germline V gene (reference sequence). CDR3 size: 14 residues.